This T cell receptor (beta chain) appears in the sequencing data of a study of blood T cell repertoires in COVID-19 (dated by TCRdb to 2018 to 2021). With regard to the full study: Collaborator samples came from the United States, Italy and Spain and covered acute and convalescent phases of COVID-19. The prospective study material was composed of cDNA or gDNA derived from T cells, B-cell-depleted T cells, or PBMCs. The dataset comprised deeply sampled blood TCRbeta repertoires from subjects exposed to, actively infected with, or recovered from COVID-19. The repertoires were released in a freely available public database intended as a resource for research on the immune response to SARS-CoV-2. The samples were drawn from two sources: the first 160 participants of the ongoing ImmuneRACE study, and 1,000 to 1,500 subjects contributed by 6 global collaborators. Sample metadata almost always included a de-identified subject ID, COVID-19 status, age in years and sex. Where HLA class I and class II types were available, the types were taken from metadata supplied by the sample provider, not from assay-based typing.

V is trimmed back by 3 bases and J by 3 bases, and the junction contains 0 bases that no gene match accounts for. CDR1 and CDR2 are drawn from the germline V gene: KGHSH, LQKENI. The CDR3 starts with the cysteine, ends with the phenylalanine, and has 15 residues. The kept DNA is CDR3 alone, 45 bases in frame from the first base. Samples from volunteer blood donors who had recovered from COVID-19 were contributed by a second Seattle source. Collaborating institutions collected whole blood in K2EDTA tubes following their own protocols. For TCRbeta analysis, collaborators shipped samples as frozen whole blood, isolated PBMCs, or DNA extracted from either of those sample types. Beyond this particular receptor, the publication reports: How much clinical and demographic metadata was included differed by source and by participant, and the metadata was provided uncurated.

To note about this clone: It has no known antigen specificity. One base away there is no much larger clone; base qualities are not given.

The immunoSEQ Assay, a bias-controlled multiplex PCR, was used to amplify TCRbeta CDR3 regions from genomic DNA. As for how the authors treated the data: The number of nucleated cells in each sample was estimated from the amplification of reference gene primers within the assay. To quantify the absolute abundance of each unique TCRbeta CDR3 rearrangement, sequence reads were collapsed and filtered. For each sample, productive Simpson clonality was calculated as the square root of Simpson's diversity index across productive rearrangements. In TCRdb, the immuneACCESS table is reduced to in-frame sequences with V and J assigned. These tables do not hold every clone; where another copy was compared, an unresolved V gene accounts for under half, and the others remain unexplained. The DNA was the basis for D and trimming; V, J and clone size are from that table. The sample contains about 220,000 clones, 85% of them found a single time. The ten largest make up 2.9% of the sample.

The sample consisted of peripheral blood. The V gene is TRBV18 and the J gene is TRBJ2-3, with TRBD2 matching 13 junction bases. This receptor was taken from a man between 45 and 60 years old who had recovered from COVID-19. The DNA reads TGTGCCAGCTCACCGACTAGCGGGAGGACAGATACGCAGTATTTT. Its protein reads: CASSPTSGRTDTQYF.